The 26 T cell receptor beta chains reported below all come from one sample, sequenced in a study of blood T cells in healthy people across ages. Sample-barcoded 5' priming and a J-beta primer mix drove a second PCR of roughly 6 to 12 cycles. TCRdb reanalysed the 5' RACE reads using MiXCR and keeps one entry per CDR3 protein. The profile covers 800,000 to 950,000 distinct CDR3 sequences, with almost 30% appearing a single time and roughly a tenth taken by the ten largest. These records were also assigned to another study, of T cells of mothers and their children.

Input material: blood. These receptors originate from a woman in her 40s in good health.

Regarding this clonotype: This may stem from a read error, because a much larger clone lies one nucleotide away. The CDR3 region has the DNA TGTGCCAGCAGCGTAGAGGCTAATCAGCCCCAGCATTTT. Translated: CASSVEANQPQHF. The chain combines TRBV9 with TRBJ1-5; D is unresolved. The CDR3 is 13 amino acids. Trimming pared 0 bases from V and 4 bases from J, leaving 5 bases between. CDR1 is SGDLS, CDR2 YYNGEE, per germline.

Only a few counts were recorded for this clonotype. One base away lies a much larger clone, so this may be a sequencing read error. The CDR3 DNA reads TGTGCCAGCAGTTACTGGGAGGGAGGCAGGATCTCCTACGAGCAGTACTTC. Amino acids: CASSYWEGGRISYEQYF. V usage is TRBV6-6 and J usage is TRBJ2-7; TRBD2 matches 7 bases. This CDR3 contains 17 residues. Losses at the gene ends were 1 base for V and 0 bases for J; bases not matched to a gene: 9. CDR1 and CDR2 (germline): MNHNY, SVGAGI (reference sequence).

Concerning this clonotype itself: Sequence at one end of the junction differs from germline and may be a read error. The rearrangement links TRBV3-1 to TRBJ1-5; D not resolved. This CDR3 spans 13 amino acids. Germline V gives CDR1 LGHDT, CDR2 YNNKEL (reference sequence). CDR3 nucleotides: TGTGCCAGCAGCCACTCCTCGGGTCAGCCCCGGCATTTT. As protein: CASSHSSGQPRHF.

The chain links TRBV7-9 to TRBJ1-2; D gene uncertain. This CDR3 spans 13 amino acids. Between the trimmed V and J ends, which lost 1 base and 4 bases, there was a span of 7 bases. The V gene's germline CDR1 is SEHNR and CDR2 FQNEAQ (reference sequence). In nucleotides, the CDR3 is TGTGCCAGCAGCTTAGAACCGACCTATGGCTACACCTTC. Protein product: CASSLEPTYGYTF.

The sample holds a few counts of this clonotype. V usage is TRBV7-3 and J usage is TRBJ2-5; 11 bases align to TRBD2. The germline gives CDR1 SGHTA, CDR2 FQGTGA. V trimming: 1 base; J trimming: 7 bases; junction bases outside the gene matches: 5. This CDR3 is built from 15 residues. The CDR3 region is CASSLSSGGARTQYF. The DNA for the CDR3 is TGTGCCAGCAGCTTAAGTAGCGGGGGGGCCCGGACCCAGTACTTC.

CDR3 sequence: CAISDSTAGGGADGAFF. CDR3 bases: TGTGCCATCAGTGACTCTACTGCAGGTGGAGGGGCCGATGGAGCTTTCTTT. The chain carries TRBV10-3 and TRBJ1-1; TRBD1 might be the D (5 bases). Trimming removed 3 bases from V and 10 bases from J, with 27 bases in between. CDR1 and CDR2 (germline): ENHRY, SYGVKD. The CDR3 loop spans 17 amino acids.

Of note for this clonotype: A much larger clone lies a single base off, so this may be a read error. The chain carries TRBV29-1 and TRBJ2-7; D is possibly TRBD1 (5 bases). Per the germline V gene, CDR1 is SQVTM and CDR2 is ANQGSEA. This CDR3 comprises 13 residues. The V and J ends lost 4 bases and 1 base respectively, with 11 bases between them. CDR3: CSVAGQGSYEQYF. The CDR3 bases are TGCAGCGTTGCTGGCCAGGGATCCTACGAGCAGTACTTC.

The V call is TRBV21-1, the J call TRBJ1-5. TRBV21-1 is an annotated pseudogene. This CDR3 comprises 14 residues. CDR3 nucleotide sequence: TGTGCCAGCAGCAAAGGAAAAGCTAATCAGCCCCAGCATTTT. It specifies CASSKGKANQPQHF.

The rearrangement joins TRBV7-2 to TRBJ1-5; no clear D gene. The CDR3 sequence is 15 residues long. CDR1 SGHTA and CDR2 FQGNSA come from the germline V gene. Trimming pared 1 base from V and 2 bases from J, leaving 9 bases between. The DNA of the CDR3 is TGTGCCAGCAGCTTAGAAGGAGGCCGCAATCAGCCCCAGCATTTT. It encodes CASSLEGGRNQPQHF.

The CDR3 DNA reads as TGTGCCAGCAGCCCTTCCAACCACCTGAGCAATCAGCCCCAGCATTTT. Translation gives CASSPSNHLSNQPQHF. This sequence joins TRBV12-3 or TRBV12-4 and TRBJ1-5; D gene unclear. The length of the CDR3 is 16 residues. Trimming took off 6 bases at V and 1 base at J, with 16 bases between the two ends.

This clonotype showed up just a few times. The chain is built from TRBV20-1 and TRBJ2-1, with D possibly being TRBD2 (5 bases). V was cut by 6 bases and J by 9 bases, with 18 bases left in between. From germline, CDR1 is DFQATT and CDR2 SNEGSKA (reference sequence). There are 13 residues in the CDR3. The CDR3 sequence: CSAQLETGREQFF. The DNA of the CDR3 is TGCAGTGCCCAACTAGAAACTGGGCGTGAGCAGTTCTTC.

Note on this clonotype: With a much larger clone just one base away, this may be a read error. V and J are TRBV4-1 and TRBJ2-5; D possibly matches TRBD1 or TRBD2 (5 bases each). The CDR3 spans 14 residues. Germline V CDR1 and CDR2: MGHRA, YSYEKL. The ends were cut back, 1 base at V and 5 bases at J, with 11 bases in the middle. The CDR3 DNA is TGCGCCAGCAGCCAAGTAGGGGAGAGGGAGACCCAGTACTTC. Translating it yields CASSQVGERETQYF.

This clonotype has more than one count but fewer than ten. The chain carries TRBV6-1 and TRBJ2-7; 8 nucleotides match TRBD1. The germline V gene has CDR1 MNHNS and CDR2 SASEGT. Trimming at V came to 6 bases and at J to 2 bases, leaving 6 bases not matched to a gene. The CDR3 consists of 14 residues. The CDR3 DNA reads as TGTGCCAGCAGGGTCGACAGGGGACCCTACGAGCAGTACTTC. It specifies CASRVDRGPYEQYF.

The chain joins TRBV4-1 to TRBJ2-1, with 7 bases fitting TRBD2. Germline lookup yields CDR1 MGHRA and CDR2 YSYEKL. The CDR3 runs 14 residues. The ends lost 4 bases at V and 8 bases at J; junction bases unmatched: 8. CDR3 DNA: TGCGCCAGCAGCCCTCATGGGAGGGGCGATGAGCAGTTCTTC. This sequence encodes CASSPHGRGDEQFF.

The rearrangement links TRBV5-1 to TRBJ2-7, with TRBD1 identical over 7 bases. After removal of 3 bases from V and 4 bases from J, the junction contained 10 bases not matched to a gene. Germline CDR1 SGHRS, CDR2 YFSETQ. The CDR3 covers 15 residues. The CDR3 coding sequence is TGCGCCAGCAGCTCCTTACCGACAGGGACGTACGAGCAGTACTTC. This gives the protein CASSSLPTGTYEQYF.

The CDR3 DNA follows: TGTGCCAGCAACTTCCGCGGGACAGCCTTGAACACTGAAGCTTTCTTT. Protein sequence: CASNFRGTALNTEAFF. The chain carries TRBV5-6 and TRBJ1-1; 7 positions agree with TRBD1. V lost 6 bases, J lost 0 bases, and 11 bases stayed unmatched. This CDR3 comprises 16 residues. CDR1 and CDR2 from the germline V gene are SGHDT and YYEEEE.

This clonotype has at least ten counts. V usage is TRBV5-1 and J usage is TRBJ2-1; D gene uncertain. CDR1 is SGHRS, CDR2 YFSETQ, per germline. Trimming cost V 4 bases and J 4 bases, with 15 bases left between them. This CDR3 spans 15 amino acids. CDR3 DNA sequence: TGCGCCAGCAGCCCGTCGACCTCCCCGTACAATGAGCAGTTCTTC. This encodes CASSPSTSPYNEQFF.

The chain couples TRBV6-6 to TRBJ1-3, with D uncertain. The CDR3 has 14 amino acids. Trimming took 6 bases from V and 0 from J, leaving 9 bases between them. CDR1 MNHNY and CDR2 SVGAGI come from the germline V gene (reference sequence). The CDR3 DNA is TGTGCCAGCAGACGTGGGGACTCTGGAAACACCATATATTTT. Its protein is CASRRGDSGNTIYF.

The V and J genes are TRBV6-2 or TRBV6-3 and TRBJ1-1, with TRBD1 as a possible D gene (5 bases). Germline CDR1 MNHEY, CDR2 SVGEGT. Trimming removed 6 bases from V and 0 bases from J, with 14 bases in between. The CDR3 consists of 15 residues. The CDR3 sequence: CASRQELSMNTEAFF. CDR3 sequence (DNA): TGTGCCAGCAGACAGGAGCTATCAATGAACACTGAAGCTTTCTTT.

A few counts support this clonotype. The rearrangement links TRBV12-3 or TRBV12-4 to TRBJ1-2; D remains unclear. This CDR3 is 12 amino acids long. V was pared by 2 bases and J by 8 bases, with 9 bases between. CDR3 DNA sequence: TGTGCCAGCAGTTTAACGGGGAGGGGCTACACCTTC. Translation: CASSLTGRGYTF.

This clonotype was picked up a small number of times. The V call is TRBV20-1, the J call TRBJ2-5; D may be TRBD2 (6 bases). V lost 2 bases and J lost 1, with 17 bases in between. The germline CDR1 and CDR2 sequences are DFQATT and SNEGSKA (reference sequence). CDR3 size: 16 residues. CDR3 coding DNA: TGCAGTGCTAGATGGACTACCGACCCGATCCAAGAGACCCAGTACTTC. It is translated as CSARWTTDPIQETQYF.

With respect to this clonotype: Its ends do not fully match the called genes, so a read error is possible. The V gene is TRBV3-1, the J gene TRBJ1-2; possibly TRBD1 for D (5 bases). Germline V gene data show CDR1 as LGHDT and CDR2 as YNNKEL (reference sequence). The CDR3 runs to 12 residues. CDR3 in DNA: TGTGCCAGCAGCCCCCCAGGGTGGGGCTGCACCTTC. Translation: CASSPPGWGCTF.

V usage is TRBV28 and J usage is TRBJ1-4, with D uncertain. This CDR3 comprises 15 residues. Germline CDR1 and CDR2: MDHEN and SYDVKM. V lost 3 bases and J lost 1, with 9 bases in between. Here the CDR3 reads CASSFGYGTNEKLFF. For the CDR3, the DNA is TGTGCCAGCAGTTTCGGTTATGGAACTAATGAAAAACTGTTTTTT.

Only one count was recorded for this clonotype. A read error is possible here, since a much larger clone lies one base away. V gene TRBV28 combines with J gene TRBJ2-1; 11 bases are shared with TRBD2. The J call may be in error: the DNA end matches TRBJ2-7 better. This CDR3 spans 15 amino acids. Germline V lookup: CDR1 MDHEN, CDR2 SYDVKM. CDR3 loop: CASSGGTSGTDEQYF. Here the CDR3 DNA reads TGTGCCAGCAGTGGGGGGACTAGCGGAACCGACGAGCAGTACTTC.

The chain couples TRBV16 to TRBJ1-2, with D hard to call. With 2 bases removed from V and 4 bases from J, the gap between germline ends came to 8 bases. CDR1 is KGHSY and CDR2 is FQNENV in the germline V gene. The CDR3 loop spans 13 amino acids. CDR3 nucleotides: TGTGCCAGCAGCCAAACTTGGACCTATGGCTACACCTTC. Translated, it gives CASSQTWTYGYTF.

In this sample, this clonotype turned up many times. This rearrangement joins TRBV7-2 to TRBJ1-6; D is perhaps TRBD1 (6 bases). Germline CDR1 and CDR2: SGHTA and FQGNSA. The ends were cut back, 6 bases at V and 9 bases at J, with 12 bases in the middle. This CDR3 contains 13 residues. The CDR3, as DNA: TGTGCCAGCAGGGAACAGGGAGTTTCACCCCTCCACTTT. Amino acid sequence: CASREQGVSPLHF.